This T cell receptor (beta chain) was sequenced for a study of metastatic and nonmetastatic thyroid tumors. Across the whole study: From malignant and benign thyroid patients, repertoires in blood and in tumor or nodule tissue were compared. Study results and caveats: As reported, TCR beta diversity in blood and tumor was significantly higher in malignant thyroid tumors than in benign nodules.

The CDR3 consists of 16 residues. Germline values: CDR1 SGHAT, CDR2 FQNNGV. Losses at the gene ends were 1 base for V and 4 bases for J; bases not matched to a gene: 6. Thyroid surgery was preceded by no treatment in any patient. In its sample, this clone was seen many times. The antigen is not known. Under the authors' procedure: A papillary thyroid cancer distant-metastasis classifier was built from CDR3 differences across clinicopathological groups. TCRdb recomputed clones from the PCR reads via MiXCR. The V and J calls here are based on TCRdb, not the publication. The table has about 59,000 clones, 16% seen once.

This receptor was obtained from a male donor with papillary thyroid cancer or a benign thyroid nodule (not recorded which). Some clones in this sample may be carry-over from other donors' samples. The gene calls are TRBV11-2 and TRBJ2-3; 9 nucleotides align to TRBD2. Sequenced sample: blood. The CDR3 sequence is CASSLGRLAGSDTQYF. Written as DNA, the CDR3 is TGTGCCAGCAGCTTAGGTCGGCTAGCGGGATCAGATACGCAGTATTTT.